Following are 14 T cell receptor beta chains from one sample sequenced in a study of blood T cell repertoires in COVID-19. Assay: immunoSEQ multiplex PCR; the TCRdb copy retains only in-frame clones and omits some. Altogether approximately 98,000 clones are present, 82% being singletons, with the ten largest covering 18%. Sequenced input: peripheral blood. The receptors originated from a man at least 80 years old with acute or convalescent COVID-19.

This rearrangement joins TRBV6-1 to TRBJ1-2, with D possibly being TRBD1 (5 bases). Germline loops: CDR1 MNHNS, CDR2 SASEGT. CDR3 length: 15 amino acids. V was cut by 1 base and J by 3 bases, with 12 bases left in between. The CDR3 spells CASSEGGGVDYGYTF. The DNA of the CDR3 is TGTGCCAGCAGTGAAGGAGGAGGGGTGGACTATGGCTACACCTTC.

The V call is TRBV7-9, the J call TRBJ1-6; no clear D gene. Germline CDR1 reads SEHNR; CDR2 reads FQNEAQ (reference sequence). Trimming removed 0 bases from V and 6 bases from J, with 6 bases in between. The CDR3 contains 14 residues. The CDR3 loop is CASSLAYGNSPLHF. Here the CDR3 DNA reads TGTGCCAGCAGCTTAGCCTATGGTAATTCACCCCTCCACTTT.

The chain joins TRBV5-1 to TRBJ2-2, with TRBD1 identical over 7 bases. The CDR3 loop spans 14 amino acids. Germline lookup yields CDR1 SGHRS and CDR2 YFSETQ. The ends lost 3 bases at V and 1 base at J; junction bases unmatched: 0. In DNA form, the CDR3 reads TGCGCCAGCAGCTGGACAGGGAACACCGGGGAGCTGTTTTTT. It specifies CASSWTGNTGELFF.

The genes are TRBV7-6 and TRBJ2-1; tentatively, D is TRBD2 (5 bases). This CDR3 comprises 12 residues. The V end was cut by 5 bases, the J end by 6 bases, with 8 bases between. Germline V gives CDR1 SGHVS, CDR2 FNYEAQ. The CDR3 region has the DNA TGTGCCAGCAGCCGGGGTGGCAATGAGCAGTTCTTC. It codes for CASSRGGNEQFF.

This chain uses TRBV7-7 with TRBJ1-1, with TRBD1 as a possible D gene (6 bases). The CDR3 is made up of 13 amino acids. The ends were cut back, 5 bases at V and 8 bases at J, with 15 bases in the middle. Germline V CDR1 and CDR2: SSHAT, FNYEAQ (reference sequence). CDR3 in amino acids: CASSQTTGTEAFF. The CDR3 region has the DNA TGTGCCAGCAGCCAAACGACCGGGACAGAAGCTTTCTTT.

This clone was picked up many times. The V and J genes are TRBV7-9 and TRBJ2-7, with D unresolved. Per germline, CDR1 SEHNR and CDR2 FQNEAQ (reference sequence). This CDR3 has 14 residues. V lost 3 bases and J 0 bases, leaving 9 bases between the germline ends. The chain's CDR3 is CASSLGYGSYEQYF. DNA of the CDR3: TGTGCCAGCAGCTTGGGCTACGGCTCCTACGAGCAGTACTTC.

The sample holds many counts of this clone. J is TRBJ2-7 and V is TRBV30; D is undetermined. The V end lost 0 bases, the J end lost 7 bases, and 7 bases lay between the germline ends. CDR1 GTSNPN and CDR2 SVGIG come from the germline V gene (reference sequence). This CDR3 spans 11 amino acids. The CDR3 sequence is CAWSVNIEQYF. CDR3 nucleotides: TGTGCCTGGAGTGTCAACATAGAGCAGTACTTC.

Only one count was recorded for this clone. V is TRBV12-5 and J is TRBJ2-1, with 9 bases aligning to TRBD1. Trimming cost V 6 bases and J 6 bases; bases outside gene matches: 3. The V gene's germline CDR1 is LGHNT and CDR2 FRNRAP. The CDR3 runs to 13 residues. CDR3 nucleotide sequence: TGTGCTAGTGGCCGGACAGGGGCCAATGAGCAGTTCTTC. This codes for CASGRTGANEQFF.

V gene TRBV5-1 combines with J gene TRBJ2-2; 7 bases are a match to TRBD1. The CDR3 is 17 residues long. V dropped 4 bases and J dropped 1; count of bases not matched to a gene: 10. In germline, CDR1 is SGHRS, CDR2 YFSETQ. The CDR3 DNA reads as TGCGCCAGCAGCCGCATCGGACAGGTCGAGAACACCGGGGAGCTGTTTTTT. It encodes CASSRIGQVENTGELFF.

The chain uses TRBV14 and TRBJ1-2; D unresolved. This CDR3 spans 14 amino acids. Between the trimmed V and J ends, which lost 1 base and 3 bases, there was a span of 9 bases. Germline lookup yields CDR1 SGHDN and CDR2 FVKESK. CDR3 in DNA: TGTGCCAGCAGCCAAGCCCAATTTGACTATGGCTACACCTTC. Translating gives CASSQAQFDYGYTF. The entire variable domain, with the rest obtained from reference TRBV14 and TRBJ1-2, is as follows: EAGVTQFPSHSVIEKGQTVTLRCDPISGHDNLYWYRRVMGKEIKFLLHFVKESKQDESGMPNNRFLAERTGGTYSTLKVQPAELEDSGVYFCASSQAQFDYGYTFGSGTRLTVV.

The chain recombines TRBV15 with TRBJ2-5; possible D gene TRBD2, 6 bases. The ends were cut back, 0 bases at V and 2 bases at J, with 13 bases in the middle. This CDR3 spans 16 amino acids. From germline, CDR1 is LNHNV and CDR2 YYDKDF (reference sequence). The CDR3 spells CATSRDLLGLQETQYF. DNA for the CDR3: TGTGCCACCAGCAGAGACCTACTTGGACTACAAGAGACCCAGTACTTC.

This clone was seen only a few times. The rearrangement links TRBV28 to TRBJ2-7, with 9 bases aligning to TRBD1. CDR1 and CDR2 from the germline V gene are MDHEN and SYDVKM. The CDR3 totals 14 residues. V dropped 1 base and J dropped 6; count of bases not matched to a gene: 4. CDR3 DNA: TGTGCCAGCAGTTTATTAGACAGGGGGACCGAGCAGTACTTC. This translates into CASSLLDRGTEQYF.

The chain combines TRBV5-1 with TRBJ1-2; 9 bases are a match to TRBD1. Germline V gene sequence: CDR1 SGHRS, CDR2 YFSETQ. The V segment lost 4 bases and the J segment 1 base; nucleotides outside the gene matches: 5. The CDR3 loop spans 15 amino acids. The chain's CDR3 is CASSHPGQGNYGYTF. The CDR3 DNA reads as TGCGCCAGCAGCCATCCGGGACAGGGTAACTATGGCTACACCTTC.

This chain connects TRBV5-1 to TRBJ2-6; TRBD1 aligns across 9 bases. CDR1 SGHRS and CDR2 YFSETQ come from the germline V gene. J was trimmed by 0 bases and V by 1 base; bases with no gene match: 2. This CDR3 is built from 17 residues. In DNA, the CDR3 is TGCGCCAGCAGCTTGAGGACAGGGGACTCTGGGGCCAACGTCCTGACTTTC. Protein product: CASSLRTGDSGANVLTF. Full variable domain (remainder filled in from reference TRBV5-1 and TRBJ2-6): KAGVTQTPRYLIKTRGQQVTLSCSPISGHRSVSWYQQTPGQGLQFLFEYFSETQRNKGNFPGRFSGRQFSNSRSEMNVSTLELGDSALYLCASSLRTGDSGANVLTFGAGSRLTVL.